The clone carrying this T cell receptor beta chain was counted at least ten times. The antigen is undetermined. TCRdb independently ran MiXCR on the reads; one entry per CDR3 protein. The sample comprises some 120,000 distinct CDR3 sequences, 10% of which are singletons, and 25% to 40% rests with the top ten. This record comes from a study of T cell repertoires in cytomegalovirus infection. About the study: Carrying CMV and the relevant HLA type showed in public TCR beta signatures.

This CDR3 region has 13 residues. V dropped 3 bases and J dropped 8; count of bases not matched to a gene: 3. Germline-derived CDR1 and CDR2 are KGHSH and LQKENI. Overall study results and limits: What dominated the ex vivo response were HLA-C-restricted CMV-specific TCR beta clonotypes.

The genes are TRBV18 and TRBJ1-2, with TRBD1 matching 10 bases. Material: PBMCs, sequenced either directly or after in vitro stimulation (not recorded which). The receptor's source is a human donor in good health (CMV status not recorded). Some clones in this sample may be carry-over from other donors' samples. CDR3 sequence: CASSPTGGKGYTF. CDR3 sequence (DNA): TGTGCCAGCTCACCGACAGGGGGCAAAGGCTACACCTTC.